This passage covers 26 T cell receptor beta chains from one sample sequenced in a study of shared clonotypes between healthy human individuals. Here immunoSEQ multiplex PCR was the method, and the copy in TCRdb shows in-frame clones only, minus some. The sample consists of around 690,000 clones, less than 95% of them appearing once. Sequenced sample: memory CD8+ T cells from PBMCs. Described subset: CD45RO+ cells pooled with CCR7-negative TemRA cells. The receptor source for this set is a man between 18 and 29 years old in good health. Some clones in this sample may be carry-over from other donors' samples.

The table lists this clone with a count of one. Other DNA sequences in this specimen translate into the identical CDR3. V gene TRBV9 combines with J gene TRBJ1-5; 7 nucleotides match TRBD1. There are 15 residues in the CDR3. With 2 bases clipped from V and 4 bases from J, the junction kept 6 bases outside the gene matches. Per the germline V gene, CDR1 is SGDLS and CDR2 is YYNGEE. The CDR3 loop reads CASSVGGTANQPQHF. As DNA, the CDR3 is TGTGCCAGCAGCGTGGGCGGGACAGCTAATCAGCCCCAGCATTTT.

This sequence joins TRBV6-1 and TRBJ2-1, with D tentatively TRBD1 or TRBD2 (6 bases each). Germline CDR1 MNHNS, CDR2 SASEGT. The CDR3 has 11 amino acids. CDR3 in amino acids: CAEGGPKDRFF. The CDR3 nucleotides read TGTGCTGAGGGGGGACCAAAGGATCGGTTCTTC.

The V call is TRBV4-1, the J call TRBJ1-2, with a tentative D call TRBD1 (5 bases). V was shortened by 3 bases and J by 4 bases, with 12 bases between the two germline ends. The CDR3 contains 14 residues. CDR1 and CDR2 from the germline V gene are MGHRA and YSYEKL. CDR3 nucleotide sequence: TGCGCCAGCAGCCAGGCCCGGGGCACCTATGGCTACACCTTC. Amino acids: CASSQARGTYGYTF.

This chain links TRBV19 with TRBJ1-5; weak D call: TRBD1 (5 bases). The CDR3 length is 14 residues. V lost 10 bases to trimming and J lost 3 bases, with 16 bases between them. Per the germline V gene, CDR1 is LNHDA and CDR2 is SQIVND (reference sequence). As DNA, the CDR3 is TGTGCCACCTCTCAGTGGGGCTTCAATCAGCCCCAGCATTTT. Protein: CATSQWGFNQPQHF.

The chain couples TRBV7-9 to TRBJ1-1; D call uncertain. Trimming shortened V by 7 bases and J by 6 bases, and 18 bases separated the two germline ends. CDR1 and CDR2 from the germline V gene are SEHNR and FQNEAQ (reference sequence). This CDR3 has 14 residues. In nucleotides, the CDR3 is TGTGCCAGCATCCAGCGCGGAGAGGCTTCTGAAGCTTTCTTT. Translated: CASIQRGEASEAFF.

V is TRBV28 and J is TRBJ2-2, with 12 bases that match TRBD1. V was pared by 5 bases and J by 2 bases, with 9 bases of the junction left unmatched. This CDR3 contains 18 residues. Germline V gives CDR1 MDHEN, CDR2 SYDVKM. The CDR3 DNA is TGTGCCAGCAGTGGGGTCCGGGACAGGGGGCCTAACACCGGGGAGCTGTTTTTT. This translates into CASSGVRDRGPNTGELFF.

This chain links TRBV2 with TRBJ1-2; 12 positions agree with TRBD1. With V trimmed by 8 bases and J by 4 bases, 5 bases remained unmatched. The length of the CDR3 is 14 residues. Germline V CDR1 and CDR2: SNHLY, FYNNEI. The CDR3 nucleotides are TGTGCCAGCCGGGACAGGGGGCTGGTCTATGGCTACACCTTC. It yields the protein CASRDRGLVYGYTF.

The V gene is TRBV27, the J gene TRBJ1-1; TRBD1 matches 7 bases. Germline CDR1 reads MNHEY; CDR2 reads SMNVEV (reference sequence). The CDR3 consists of 17 residues. Trimming at V came to 4 bases and at J to 2 bases, leaving 13 bases not matched to a gene. The CDR3 spells CASSSITTGPKNTEAFF. CDR3 in DNA: TGTGCCAGCAGTTCGATTACGACAGGGCCAAAAAACACTGAAGCTTTCTTT.

V and J are TRBV29-1 and TRBJ1-1; D call uncertain. Deletions cut 3 bases from V and 6 bases from J, with 17 bases between. The germline CDR1 and CDR2 sequences are SQVTM and ANQGSEA. The CDR3 covers 14 residues. CDR3: CSVDLGPRPPEAFF. The CDR3 DNA reads as TGCAGCGTTGATCTAGGCCCCAGGCCCCCTGAAGCTTTCTTT.

The rearrangement uses TRBV2 and TRBJ2-7; perhaps TRBD1 as D (5 bases). Germline loops: CDR1 SNHLY, CDR2 FYNNEI. V was clipped by 7 bases and J by 4 bases, with 23 bases between them. This CDR3 spans 16 amino acids. The DNA for the CDR3 is TGTGCCAGCACCCCTTTTCCTCAGGGTCGGGTTTACGAGCAGTACTTC. Protein sequence: CASTPFPQGRVYEQYF.

The chain couples TRBV28 to TRBJ1-1; 7 nucleotides line up with TRBD1. The CDR3 is 15 residues long. Germline V lookup: CDR1 MDHEN, CDR2 SYDVKM. V lost 6 bases, J lost 7 bases, and 14 bases stayed unmatched. This CDR3 is CASSLMGQGVDEAFF. The CDR3, as DNA: TGTGCCAGCAGCTTAATGGGGCAGGGGGTTGATGAAGCTTTCTTT.

The chain couples TRBV5-1 to TRBJ1-2; 9 nucleotides align to TRBD1. Trimming at V came to 2 bases and at J to 0 bases, leaving 5 bases not matched to a gene. Germline values: CDR1 SGHRS, CDR2 YFSETQ. The CDR3 is made up of 16 amino acids. The CDR3 loop is CASSLKQGASNYGYTF. The CDR3 DNA is TGCGCCAGCAGCTTAAAACAGGGGGCTTCTAACTATGGCTACACCTTC.

This rearrangement joins TRBV27 to TRBJ1-1, with D hard to call. Looked up from germline, CDR1 is MNHEY and CDR2 is SMNVEV (reference sequence). CDR3 length: 13 amino acids. V was pared by 2 bases and J by 10 bases, with 14 bases between. As DNA, the CDR3 is TGTGCCAGCAGTTTACGGATGGGAATCGGAGCTTTCTTT. It codes for CASSLRMGIGAFF.

This rearrangement joins TRBV15 to TRBJ2-5; D remains unclear. The DNA end is a closer match to TRBJ2-7, so the J assignment may be wrong. CDR3 size: 12 residues. CDR1 is LNHNV and CDR2 is YYDKDF in the germline V gene (reference sequence). CDR3 nucleotides: TGTGCCACCAGCATGTTAGGCTACGAGCAGTACTTC. It encodes CATSMLGYEQYF.

The V and J genes are TRBV6-6 and TRBJ2-1; the D gene is possibly TRBD1 (5 bases). The CDR3 totals 16 residues. Germline lookup yields CDR1 MNHNY and CDR2 SVGAGI (reference sequence). The ends were cut back, 0 bases at V and 3 bases at J, with 12 bases in the middle. The CDR3 nucleotides are TGTGCCAGCAGTTACTCGCTACAGGCGTTCTACAATGAGCAGTTCTTC. Translated, it gives CASSYSLQAFYNEQFF.

The J gene is TRBJ2-3, the V gene TRBV10-2, with D maybe TRBD2 (5 bases). Trimming removed 4 bases at V and 9 bases at J, with 23 bases between. Germline CDR1 WSHSY, CDR2 SAAADI. The CDR3 sequence is 16 residues long. CDR3: CASSGWVSGLQRTQYF. DNA for the CDR3: TGCGCCAGCAGTGGGTGGGTAAGCGGCCTCCAAAGGACGCAGTATTTT.

V usage is TRBV30 and J usage is TRBJ1-2; D not certain. This CDR3 has 12 residues. V lost 2 bases, J lost 8 bases, and 12 bases lay in between. Germline lookup yields CDR1 GTSNPN and CDR2 SVGIG (reference sequence). In DNA form, the CDR3 reads TGTGCCTGGAGTTTTGGCAGCGGCGGCTACACCTTC. Translated, it gives CAWSFGSGGYTF. The full variable domain, with the rest looked up from reference TRBV30 and TRBJ1-2, is SQTIHQWPATLVQPVGSPLSLECTVEGTSNPNLYWYRQAAGRGLQLLFYSVGIGQISSEVPQNLSASRPQDRQFILSSKKLLLSDSGFYLCAWSFGSGGYTFGSGTRLTVV.

This rearrangement joins TRBV7-9 to TRBJ1-2; D ambiguous. Germline values: CDR1 SEHNR, CDR2 FQNEAQ (reference sequence). V lost 8 bases, J lost 9 bases, and 10 bases lay in between. The length of the CDR3 is 10 residues. CDR3 loop: CASEEARYTF. The CDR3 DNA is TGTGCCAGCGAGGAGGCCCGCTACACCTTC.

The chain couples TRBV6-5 to TRBJ2-7, with TRBD1 matching 7 bases. Germline V gene lookup returns CDR1 MNHEY and CDR2 SVGAGI. This CDR3 spans 15 amino acids. The J segment lost 3 bases and the V segment lost 3 bases, leaving 8 bases of the junction unmatched. CDR3 DNA: TGTGCCAGCAGTTATGTTGAGGGGGCTCTCTACGAGCAGTACTTC. This gives the protein CASSYVEGALYEQYF.

This chain links TRBV19 with TRBJ1-2; TRBD1 agrees at 9 bases. The germline gives CDR1 LNHDA, CDR2 SQIVND (reference sequence). Trimming took 8 bases from V and 2 from J; bases not matched to a gene: 6. The CDR3 is 14 residues long. CDR3 region: CASRGGQGNYGYTF. The CDR3 region has the DNA TGTGCCAGTCGCGGGGGACAGGGAAACTATGGCTACACCTTC.

This clone was seen once. The chain carries TRBV5-1 and TRBJ1-1; TRBD1 is a possible D gene (5 bases). Germline CDR1 SGHRS, CDR2 YFSETQ. The CDR3 totals 14 residues. The ends were cut back, 0 bases at V and 1 base at J, with 7 bases in the middle. The CDR3 DNA follows: TGCGCCAGCAGCTTGGAGGGACGGAACACTGAAGCTTTCTTT. Translated: CASSLEGRNTEAFF.

In this sample, this clone turned up once. V and J are TRBV6-5 and TRBJ2-2, with 9 nucleotides matching TRBD1. This CDR3 region has 14 residues. Germline-derived CDR1 and CDR2 are MNHEY and SVGAGI. For the CDR3, the DNA is TGTGAGACTGGGGACAGGGTCGACACCGGGGAGCTGTTTTTT. Translating it yields CETGDRVDTGELFF.

This chain links TRBV6-6 with TRBJ1-5; a weak D match, TRBD1 (5 bases). V was pared by 2 bases and J by 0 bases, with 11 bases between. The CDR3 covers 16 residues. Germline CDR1 reads MNHNY; CDR2 reads SVGAGI (reference sequence). As DNA, the CDR3 is TGTGCCAGCAGTTACGGAGAGGGGTATAGCAATCAGCCCCAGCATTTT. Its protein product is CASSYGEGYSNQPQHF.

V is TRBV6-5 and J is TRBJ1-1; D call uncertain. The CDR3 has 15 residues. In germline, CDR1 is MNHEY, CDR2 SVGAGI. Trimming cost V 2 bases and J 4 bases, with 14 bases left between them. This CDR3 is CASSYLEGRGTEAFF. CDR3 bases: TGTGCCAGCAGTTACCTAGAGGGTCGGGGCACTGAAGCTTTCTTT.

A note on this clone: Within the sample, other DNA sequences also encode this same CDR3. The gene calls are TRBV6-5 and TRBJ2-1, with D uncertain. Germline-derived CDR1 and CDR2 are MNHEY and SVGAGI. With 2 bases removed from V and 4 bases from J, the gap between germline ends came to 6 bases. This CDR3 has 13 amino acids. CDR3 protein: CASSYRVYNEQFF. CDR3 DNA: TGTGCCAGCAGTTACCGGGTGTACAATGAGCAGTTCTTC.

The chain couples TRBV2 to TRBJ1-4, with 9 bases matching TRBD1. The CDR3 spans 17 residues. After removal of 6 bases from V and 10 bases from J, the junction contained 18 bases not matched to a gene. Germline CDR1 is SNHLY and CDR2 is FYNNEI. The CDR3 DNA follows: TGTGCCAGCAGGGACCCGGGACAGGGAGTGGTTTCGGGAAAACTGTTTTTT. Protein product: CASRDPGQGVVSGKLFF.